These 12 T cell receptor beta chains share one sample of origin, sequenced in a study of blood T cell repertoires in COVID-19. The data were produced by immunoSEQ multiplex PCR, yet TCRdb's version contains in-frame clones alone and is incomplete. Among 80,000 to 90,000 clones listed, over 80% were seen once. Input material: peripheral blood. Receptors were obtained from a woman in her 70s with acute or convalescent COVID-19.

This clone showed up just a few times. The chain has TRBV7-3 and TRBJ2-1; D not resolved. Between the trimmed V and J ends, which lost 3 bases and 5 bases, there was a span of 8 bases. CDR1 and CDR2 from the germline V gene are SGHTA and FQGTGA. This CDR3 has 13 amino acids. The CDR3 protein is CASSFQVDNEQFF. Here the CDR3 DNA reads TGTGCCAGCAGCTTCCAGGTAGACAATGAGCAGTTCTTC.

The chain uses TRBV5-5 and TRBJ2-1, with TRBD1 matching 7 bases. Germline V gene lookup returns CDR1 SGHKS and CDR2 YYEKEE (reference sequence). J was trimmed by 7 bases and V by 4 bases; bases with no gene match: 11. This CDR3 has 15 amino acids. In DNA form, the CDR3 reads TGTGCCAGCAGCCTTACCCGGCAGACAGGGAATGAGCAGTTCTTC. Amino acid sequence: CASSLTRQTGNEQFF.

The chain joins TRBV11-3 to TRBJ2-7; 7 nucleotides agree with TRBD1. This CDR3 contains 16 residues. V was pared by 5 bases and J by 0 bases, with 10 bases of the junction left unmatched. Per germline, CDR1 SGHNT and CDR2 YENEEA. Written as DNA, the CDR3 is TGTGCCAGCAGCCAAGAACAGGGGTCAAGCTCCTACGAGCAGTACTTC. Encoded protein: CASSQEQGSSSYEQYF.

This sequence joins TRBV19 and TRBJ1-1, with D tentatively TRBD1 (5 bases). Germline V gene sequence: CDR1 LNHDA, CDR2 SQIVND (reference sequence). This CDR3 contains 16 residues. Trimming removed 4 bases at V and 3 bases at J, with 18 bases between. CDR3 region: CASSTDAGTPDTEAFF. The CDR3 bases are TGTGCCAGTAGTACAGACGCCGGGACTCCAGACACTGAAGCTTTCTTT.

The gene calls are TRBV9 and TRBJ1-1; possible D gene TRBD1, 5 bases. CDR3 length: 15 residues. With 4 bases removed from V and 1 base from J, the gap between germline ends came to 14 bases. Germline values: CDR1 SGDLS, CDR2 YYNGEE. In nucleotides, the CDR3 is TGTGCCAGCAGCCCCAGGGCGCTGACGAACACTGAAGCTTTCTTT. It encodes CASSPRALTNTEAFF.

This clone appeared a few times. This rearrangement joins TRBV5-1 to TRBJ1-1, with D perhaps TRBD1 (5 bases). From germline, CDR1 is SGHRS and CDR2 YFSETQ. Trimming removed 0 bases from V and 0 bases from J, with 18 bases in between. The CDR3 has 18 residues. Here the CDR3 reads CASSLAPGSSDLNTEAFF. The CDR3 DNA reads as TGCGCCAGCAGCTTGGCCCCAGGGTCCTCAGATTTGAACACTGAAGCTTTCTTT.

The chain employs TRBV28 and TRBJ2-7, with TRBD2 matching 7 bases. The V and J ends lost 6 bases and 2 bases, in that order; junction bases with no gene match: 7. Germline assignment: CDR1 MDHEN and CDR2 SYDVKM. The CDR3 runs 14 residues. The CDR3 sequence is CASSWGGGPYEQYF. In DNA, the CDR3 is TGTGCCAGCAGCTGGGGGGGAGGGCCCTACGAGCAGTACTTC.

The chain joins TRBV28 to TRBJ1-4; D is unresolved. The ends were cut back, 7 bases at V and 5 bases at J, with 11 bases in the middle. The CDR3 covers 13 residues. Germline V CDR1 and CDR2: MDHEN, SYDVKM. The CDR3 region has the DNA TGTGCCAGCATGGATGGACTCAATGAAAAACTGTTTTTT. It specifies CASMDGLNEKLFF. Together with reference TRBV28 and TRBJ1-4, the CDR3 gives the full variable domain: DVKVTQSSRYLVKRTGEKVFLECVQDMDHENMFWYRQDPGLGLRLIYFSYDVKMKEKGDIPEGYSVSREKKERFSLILESASTNQTSMYLCASMDGLNEKLFFGSGTQLSVL.

The chain couples TRBV6-1 to TRBJ1-2; a possible D gene is TRBD1 (6 bases). V lost 3 bases and J lost 0, with 8 bases in between. CDR3 length equals 14 residues. Germline V gene sequence: CDR1 MNHNS, CDR2 SASEGT. DNA of the CDR3: TGTGCCAGCAGTGAGCAGGGGACTAACTATGGCTACACCTTC. This encodes CASSEQGTNYGYTF.

The rearrangement joins TRBV28 to TRBJ1-2; D is perhaps TRBD1 (5 bases). Trimming shortened V by 3 bases and J by 5 bases, and 19 bases separated the two germline ends. CDR1 and CDR2 (germline): MDHEN, SYDVKM. The CDR3 has 16 residues. The CDR3 coding sequence is TGTGCCAGCAGTTTCCCGGGGGGGGGAAACGATTATGGCTACACCTTC. Its protein product is CASSFPGGGNDYGYTF.

The V gene is TRBV4-2, the J gene TRBJ1-1; 7 bases are shared with TRBD1. From germline, CDR1 is LGHNA and CDR2 YNFKEQ. The CDR3 extends over 16 amino acids. The V gene end was trimmed by 5 bases and the J gene end by 5 bases; junction bases not matched to a gene: 14. The CDR3 protein is CASSYDRVDMGTEAFF. The CDR3 DNA reads TGTGCCAGCAGCTACGACAGGGTAGATATGGGGACTGAAGCTTTCTTT.

The rearrangement joins TRBV19 to TRBJ1-2, with D uncertain. This CDR3 comprises 11 residues. Germline V gene sequence: CDR1 LNHDA, CDR2 SQIVND (reference sequence). V lost 6 bases to trimming and J lost 5 bases, with 7 bases between them. CDR3 protein: CASREQYGYTF. The CDR3 DNA is TGTGCCAGTAGGGAACAGTATGGCTACACCTTC.